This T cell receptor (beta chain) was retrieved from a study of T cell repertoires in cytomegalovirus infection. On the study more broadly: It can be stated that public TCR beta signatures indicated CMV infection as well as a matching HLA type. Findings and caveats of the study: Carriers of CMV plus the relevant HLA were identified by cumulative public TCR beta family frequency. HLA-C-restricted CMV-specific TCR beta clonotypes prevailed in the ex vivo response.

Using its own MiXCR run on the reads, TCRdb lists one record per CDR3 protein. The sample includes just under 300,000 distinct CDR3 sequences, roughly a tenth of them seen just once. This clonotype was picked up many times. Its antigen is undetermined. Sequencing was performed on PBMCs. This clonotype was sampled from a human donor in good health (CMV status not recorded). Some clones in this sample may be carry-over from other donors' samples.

The CDR3 nucleotides are TGTGCCAGCAGCTTTAGTCAAAGCACAGATACGCAGTATTTT. This encodes CASSFSQSTDTQYF. The chain links TRBV7-2 to TRBJ2-3, with unresolved D. This CDR3 comprises 14 residues. Germline CDR1 is SGHTA and CDR2 is FQGNSA. Trimming removed 3 bases at V and 0 bases at J, with 7 bases between.